The rows below give T cell receptor beta chains drawn from one sample of a study of T cell responses to AZD1222 COVID-19 vaccine. This table comes from immunoSEQ multiplex PCR, and its TCRdb copy is limited to in-frame clones, with some not included. This repertoire shows around 120,000 clones, 84% found once; its top ten account for roughly a quarter. The specimen comprised peripheral blood, sampled 28 days after the second AZD1222 dose. Source of these receptors: an adult who received the AZD1222 COVID-19 vaccine. Each CDR3 is given without its conserved first and last residue. Fields, in order: V gene, CDR3 length, CDR3 protein.

TRBV6-5 11 ASSTGRRAEAF
TRBV12-3/TRBV12-4 11 ASSLVLGGEQF
TRBV3-1/TRBV3-2 12 ASSQRATNEKLF
TRBV5-4 11 ASSVDRVGEAF
TRBV2 10 ASSDRDQPQH
TRBV2 12 ASAGGNGNQPQH
TRBV27 12 ASSFQYDVYEQY
TRBV9 12 ASSTTGAGNTIY
TRBV6-5 12 ASSLTGGPYEQY
TRBV28 14 ASTKIGLTSGNTIY
TRBV2 13 ASSKDRVSGNTIY
TRBV10-3 13 AISTYRDRGGEQY
TRBV29-1 10 SAWDRAGEQY
TRBV7-6 9 ASSQGGMQY
TRBV2 13 ASSLDRGNIYEQY
TRBV5-1 13 ASSLTGNSGNTIY
TRBV4-3 12 ASSPGQLQETQY
TRBV28 12 ASSLTGFNEKLF
TRBV11-3 13 ASSQGNRGNTEAF
TRBV6-5 13 ASRGDFMSSYEQY
TRBV5-1 12 ASSRGPEGDGYT
TRBV19 11 ASSSGMYQPQH
TRBV7-2 13 ASSFTSGGTDTQY
TRBV9 8 ASSGGFRY
TRBV5-6 12 ASSFSPGGNTIY
TRBV10-1 12 ASSPGQGDYRQY
TRBV18 14 ASSPYRHGFSDTQY
TRBV4-3 11 ASSPQGGDEQY
TRBV7-2 13 ASSPGTGSGNTIY
TRBV29-1 11 SVYRDMNTEAF
TRBV9 13 ASSVETGGTGELF
TRBV6-2/TRBV6-3 15 ASSARVSGAAGNEQF
TRBV13 10 ASSLSTDTQY